The source of this T cell receptor beta chain is a study of beta chain features in type 1 diabetes. About the study: About 110 million sorted cells were examined across all samples. Study-wide results and limits: Type 1 diabetes patients had moderately but significantly shorter TCRB CDR3s in all four CD4+ subsets. Patients and controls would be equally affected if PCR favored shorter templates. Across patients, naive, central memory and Treg TCRB repertoires exhibited apparently greater similarity than was observed across healthy donors.

For this clone: The antigen is not known.

The CDR3 runs to 15 residues. Germline-derived CDR1 and CDR2 are SGHRS and YFSETQ. Sorted CD4+ subsets: naive, central memory, regulatory, stem cell-like memory (CD45RO/CCR7/CD25/CD127/CD95/CD27 panel). The investigators reverse transcribed all of the isolated RNA, so they sequenced expressed TCRB transcripts. Produced via immunoSEQ multiplex PCR; TCRdb's table is partial and in-frame only. The sample contains fewer than 450,000 clones, roughly 14% of which appear only once. This TCR was recovered from a young woman with type 1 diabetes. V is TRBV5-1 and J is TRBJ2-5; 8 positions match TRBD2. TRBJ2-7 matches the DNA end more closely, so the J call is doubtful. Material: naive CD4+ T cells from blood. This CDR3 reads CASSSGTRSTYEQYF. In DNA, the CDR3 is TGCGCCAGCAGTTCCGGGACTAGGAGTACCTACGAGCAGTACTTC.